This T cell receptor (beta chain) was recorded in a study of blood T cell repertoires in COVID-19. Study-level information: PBMCs, B-cell-depleted T cells, or T cells were the source of the cDNA or gDNA that made up the material.

Germline values: CDR1 MNHNS, CDR2 SASEGT. This CDR3 region has 17 residues. Trimming at V came to 4 bases and at J to 3 bases, leaving 15 bases not matched to a gene. The authors' processing: Cell counts per sample came from amplifying reference gene primers. Libraries were prepared by immunoSEQ multiplex PCR; TCRdb keeps only in-frame clonotypes and omits some of them. Clone size and V and J calls were adopted from that table, with D and trimming inferred from the DNA. The sample includes about 270,000 clones, around nine tenths seen only once; the top ten take around 9.1%. The receptor comes from a man aged 35 to 55 who had recovered from COVID-19. Specimen: peripheral blood. The chain combines TRBV6-1 with TRBJ2-7, with 7 positions matching TRBD1. This CDR3 is CASSVNLGQLGNYEQYF. CDR3 DNA: TGTGCCAGCAGTGTAAATCTGGGACAGTTGGGGAACTACGAGCAGTACTTC.